This T cell receptor (beta chain) was captured in a study of T cell changes during pregnancy in multiple sclerosis. This CDR3 is built from 15 residues. Per germline, CDR1 SGDLS and CDR2 YYNGEE. Only in-frame clones appear in the TCRdb table, and some are missing; sequencing was by immunoSEQ multiplex PCR. The data show about 75,000 clones, just over 90% seen once. Comments on this clone: An end of the junction differs from the germline gene, which may be a read error.

The J gene is TRBJ1-1, the V gene TRBV9, with 9 bases matching TRBD1. Here the sequenced sample was CD4+ T cells from peripheral blood mononuclear cells, taken before pregnancy. The TCR originated in a female donor with multiple sclerosis, enrolled in a pregnancy study. CDR3 residues: CASSAGTGLKTEAFF. DNA for the CDR3: TGTGCCAGCAGCGCCGGGACAGGGTTGAAGACTGAAGCTTTCTTT.